This T cell receptor (beta chain) stems from a study of CD8 T cells in ankylosing spondylitis. TCRdb called the 5' RACE reads again in MiXCR, with one record for every CDR3 protein. This table holds 200,000 or so distinct CDR3 sequences, roughly 13% found once. This clonotype was observed a handful of times. The clonotype comes from a female donor with ankylosing spondylitis or in good health (not recorded which). Sequencing was carried out using blood, either unsorted or a sorted T cell fraction (not recorded which).

CDR3 loop: CATSDSGTGKTGELFF. CDR3 sequence (DNA): TGTGCCACCAGTGACTCCGGGACAGGGAAGACCGGGGAGCTGTTTTTT. This rearrangement joins TRBV24-1 to TRBJ2-2; 9 positions agree with TRBD1. The trim removed 4 bases at V and 5 bases at J, leaving 7 bases unmatched. CDR1 and CDR2 from the germline V gene are KGHDR and SFDVKD. The CDR3 is 16 residues long.